This section outlines one T cell receptor beta chain sequence together with its context. It lacks a known antigen. No base quality information exists; no much larger clone differs at one position. This entry comes from a study of T cells in Graves' hyperthyroidism and ophthalmopathy (dated by TCRdb to about 2019). Describing the broader study: Peripheral blood was sampled at the time of initial diagnosis, prior to any treatment. A discovery cohort of roughly 100 patients, 43 with Graves' ophthalmopathy and about 58 with stable Graves' hyperthyroidism, was used to find distinguishing TCR V-J signatures. Whether ophthalmopathy could be predicted prospectively was tested in an independent validation cohort made up of approximately 19 hyperthyroidism patients plus 17 patients who later progressed to ophthalmopathy. The approximately 90 discovery patients were divided at random into training and test sets in a 7:3 ratio. The study also compared thyroid tissue and blood T-cell repertoires from roughly six Graves' hyperthyroidism patients. After blood sampling, hyperthyroidism patients were treated with methimazole at a starting dose of 30 mg daily, and ophthalmopathy patients were treated with high-dose intravenous methylprednisolone. TCR Vbeta CDR3 sequencing of 140 or so peripheral blood samples (about 45 ophthalmopathy, 70 to 85 hyperthyroidism and roughly 17 progressor patients) is reported in the paper.

Moderately to severely active disease, a Clinical Activity Score of at least 3, a NOSPECS grade of at least 4, and a duration under 3 months were present in ophthalmopathy patients. The study excluded patients with uncontrolled infections, other autoimmune diseases, pregnancy or lactation. Diagnoses were based on clinical symptoms, serum thyroxine and TRAb, thyroid ultrasound and orbital computed tomography. Ficoll-Paque density gradient centrifugation was used to isolate PBMCs from about 10 ml of fresh peripheral blood. Total RNA was extracted using Trizol reagent, and RNA quality was assessed on an Agilent 2100 Bioanalyzer. TCR beta CDR3 regions were amplified from RNA transcripts. The TCR CDR3 was subjected to a first round of RT-PCR using the HTBI primer set and the Qiagen OneStep RT-PCR kit. The libraries were constructed in a second round of multiplex PCR and then size-selected and purified. The libraries were sequenced on an Illumina HiSeq2000 using paired-end 100 bp reads. The study's processing was this. SOAPnuke was used to process the raw data, removing reads that contained adapters or uncalled bases, had a mean Phred below 15, or lacked an exact match to the constant primer or identifier. COPE v1.2.5 was used to merge the high-quality paired reads, and each unique nucleotide sequence was defined as a clonotype. MiTCR v1.1 was used to align clonotypes to the IMGT TRBV, TRBD and TRBJ reference segments. The analysis was restricted to V-J combinations with a frequency above 0.0001, which together covered roughly 99% of the repertoires. A TCS score was defined as the ratio between F50 (clonal expansion) and ExV (chaos), using BLOSUM62-based TCRdist between CDR3 peptides within each V-J. Welch's t-statistics and random forest reduced several hundred V-J features to fewer than 15, which were used in a naive Bayes classifier (R e1071). TCRdb took the public reads, trimmed them with fastp at Q25, ran MiXCR for clone calling and kept in-frame beta chains. Identical CDR3 proteins give one entry, which carries the most common genes and DNA. The V and J calls reflect TCRdb's pipeline rather than the authors' work. The sample table holds about 380,000 distinct CDR3 sequences, of which around 20% were seen once. The ten top clones hold 35% to 50% of the sample.

Paper-wide results and their limitations: No statistical method was used to fix the sample size in advance, and group allocation was not hidden from the investigators. A model built on a 13 V-J signature distinguished ophthalmopathy from stable hyperthyroidism, reaching roughly 88% sensitivity and 81.08% specificity in cross-validation and 80%/75% in testing. In validation, the model predicted progression to ophthalmopathy with approximately 71% sensitivity and approximately 74% specificity, a median of 6.5 months before onset. Most expanded thyroid clonotypes (frequency above 0.001) were also found in blood, which suggests that blood repertoires may mirror thyroid immune responses.

This clonotype was sampled from a man aged 18 to 35 with Graves' ophthalmopathy. Input material: blood.

The DNA is TGCGCCAGCAGCTGGAGCAGGGGCGGGGGGAACACTGAAGCTTTCTTT. It specifies CASSWSRGGGNTEAFF. The rearrangement joined TRBV5-1 to TRBJ1-1; tentative D gene TRBD1, with 6 bases matching. The junction carries 16 bases between V and J, which are trimmed by 3 bases and 1 base respectively. Its CDR3 holds 16 amino acids, cysteine through phenylalanine. Only the CDR3 DNA stays, 48 bases, in frame from base 1. The germline V gene gives CDR1 as SGHRS and CDR2 as YFSETQ.